This is a list of T cell receptor beta chains from one sample in a study of cytomegalovirus exposure and HLA in healthy donors. Using immunoSEQ multiplex PCR, the repertoire was profiled, and TCRdb retains in-frame clones only, with some absent. The sample table includes about 140,000 clones. The sample comprised PBMCs. The source is a woman under 30 in good health and CMV-seronegative. Both conserved end residues are part of each CDR3. D genes are given only for firm matches.

v_gene	j_gene	d_gene	CDR3nt	CDR3aa
TRBV27	TRBJ1-2	NA	TGTGCCAGCAGTTTAAATCCGATAGGGAGCGACTATGGCTACACCTTC	CASSLNPIGSDYGYTF
TRBV2	TRBJ1-2	TRBD1	TGTGCCAGCAGTTATGGACAGGGAAGCTATGGCTACACCTTC	CASSYGQGSYGYTF
TRBV7-6	TRBJ2-1	NA	TGTGCCAGCAGCTTGTTTAGCGGATCCTACAATGAGCAGTTCTTC	CASSLFSGSYNEQFF
TRBV7-9	TRBJ1-1	NA	TGTGCCAGCAGCTCAGGATCAGAAAGGACTGAAGCTTTCTTT	CASSSGSERTEAFF
TRBV5-1	TRBJ2-3	TRBD1	TGCGCCAGCATTGAGACAGGGTCAGATACGCAGTATTTT	CASIETGSDTQYF
TRBV11-3	TRBJ2-5	NA	TGTGCCAGCAGCTTAGATAAAGAGACCCAGTACTTC	CASSLDKETQYF
TRBV7-8	TRBJ1-2	NA	TGTGCCAGCAGCTTAGGACAGCTCTATGGCTACACCTTC	CASSLGQLYGYTF
TRBV7-6	TRBJ2-1	NA	TGTGCCAGCAGCTTTACAGGGGGGGGTTATGATGAGCAGTTCTTC	CASSFTGGGYDEQFF
TRBV11-3	TRBJ2-1	TRBD2	TGTGCCAGCAGCCCTCCATGGGGACTAGCGGGAGGGCAAGATGAGCAGTTCTTC	CASSPPWGLAGGQDEQFF
TRBV9	TRBJ2-1	TRBD1	TGTGCCAGCAGCGCCCGTGGGACAGCTGACAATGAGCAGTTCTTC	CASSARGTADNEQFF
TRBV29-1	TRBJ1-2	NA	TGCAGCGTTGAAGTCCCCACAGGTCCTGGCTACACCTTC	CSVEVPTGPGYTF
TRBV19	TRBJ2-5	NA	TGTGCCAGTAGTATCGGGAGAGAAGAGACCCAGTACTTC	CASSIGREETQYF
TRBV11-2	TRBJ2-2	NA	TGTGCCAGCATCCCTCTTTCCGGGAGACAAGCCGGGGAGCTGTTTTTT	CASIPLSGRQAGELFF
TRBV19	TRBJ1-2	NA	TGTGCCAGTAGTATGGGCGTTAACTATGGCTACACCTTC	CASSMGVNYGYTF
TRBV9	TRBJ1-2	TRBD1	TGTGCCAGCAGCGTAAGAGTGGACAGGAACTATGGCTACACCTTC	CASSVRVDRNYGYTF
TRBV5-3	TRBJ2-2	TRBD2	TGTGCCACCACACGTATCCCCTTTTTGGGCGGGAGGGAGGAGCTGTTTTTT	CATTRIPFLGGREELFF
TRBV29-1	TRBJ1-3	NA	TGCAGCGTAGGAGGGCAAAGTGGAAACACCATATATTTT	CSVGGQSGNTIYF
TRBV29-1	TRBJ2-6	NA	TGCAGCGTAAGGGGGACTGGGGCCAACGTCCTGACTTTC	CSVRGTGANVLTF
TRBV30	TRBJ1-5	TRBD1	TGTGCCTGGAGTGTAGCCGGGACAGGAGCCCAGCCCCAGCATTTT	CAWSVAGTGAQPQHF
TRBV15	TRBJ2-1	NA	TGTGCCACCAGCAGCGACTATCTAACGCCGAGTGAGCAGTTCTTC	CATSSDYLTPSEQFF
TRBV30	TRBJ1-1	NA	TGTGCCTGGAGTAAGGAGGGGGGGATAACTGAAGCTTTCTTT	CAWSKEGGITEAFF
TRBV7-9	TRBJ1-5	NA	TGTGCCAGCAGCCCCCCTGGCGCGAGCGGTCAGCCCCAGCATTTT	CASSPPGASGQPQHF
TRBV2	TRBJ1-1	NA	TGTGCCAGCAGTCCCTTCCCAGGGAATACTGAAGCTTTCTTT	CASSPFPGNTEAFF
TRBV5-6	TRBJ1-4	TRBD1	TGTGCCAGCAGCATAACCGGGACAGAAGAAAAACTGTTTTTT	CASSITGTEEKLFF
TRBV10-1	TRBJ1-2	NA	TGCGCCAGCAGTGACGGCTATGGCTACACCTTC	CASSDGYGYTF
TRBV29-1	TRBJ2-1	TRBD2	TGCAGCGTTGAAGCCCCTAGCGGGCAGTTCTTC	CSVEAPSGQFF
TRBV7-2	TRBJ2-3	NA	TGTGCCAGCAGCCAACATAAAGATACGCAGTATTTT	CASSQHKDTQYF
TRBV6-5	TRBJ1-2	TRBD1	TGTGCCAGCAGTTACGCGGGGACAGGGAACTCCCTCACCTTC	CASSYAGTGNSLTF
TRBV7-9	TRBJ1-3	NA	TGTGCCAGCAGCTTCTGGACAGTCTCTGGAAACACCATATATTTT	CASSFWTVSGNTIYF
TRBV5-6	TRBJ1-1	NA	TGTGCCAGCAGCTTGCCAGGGGTACGGGGCACTGAAGCTTTCTTT	CASSLPGVRGTEAFF
TRBV6-4	TRBJ2-3	NA	TGTGCCAGCAGTGCCGCTAGGGGAAGCACAGATACGCAGTATTTT	CASSAARGSTDTQYF
TRBV29-1	TRBJ2-7	NA	TGCAGCGTTGAATCGGATCGGGAGCAGTCCTACGAGCAGTACTTC	CSVESDREQSYEQYF
TRBV4-1	TRBJ2-3	TRBD2	TGCGCCAGCAGCCTCGTACTAGCGGGAAACACAGATACGCAGTATTTT	CASSLVLAGNTDTQYF
TRBV6-4	TRBJ1-1	NA	TGTGCCAGCAAGGGACAGAACACTGAAGCTTTCTTT	CASKGQNTEAFF
TRBV19	TRBJ1-4	NA	TGTGCCAGTAGTATTTGGTCGACAGCTAATGAAAAACTGTTTTTT	CASSIWSTANEKLFF
TRBV5-1	TRBJ1-5	TRBD1	TGCGCCAGCAGCGGGCCCGGGACAGGGGTGGGAAATCAGCCCCAGCATTTT	CASSGPGTGVGNQPQHF
TRBV7-2	TRBJ1-1	NA	TGTGCCAGCAGCTTAGGAGTCCTGAACACTGAAGCTTTCTTT	CASSLGVLNTEAFF
TRBV27	TRBJ2-1	NA	TGTGCCACCCTAACTCCCTACAATGAGCAGTTCTTC	CATLTPYNEQFF
TRBV19	TRBJ2-4	TRBD2	TGTGCCAGTAGTAGGGCGGGAGGGCCGGATAAAAACATTCAGTACTTC	CASSRAGGPDKNIQYF
TRBV19	TRBJ1-2	NA	TGTGCCAGTAGTATACGGGGGATCAATGGCTACACCTTC	CASSIRGINGYTF
TRBV5-6	TRBJ1-1	NA	TGTGCCAGCAGCTTGGGGAACCAGGGAACTGAAGCTTTCTTT	CASSLGNQGTEAFF
TRBV2	TRBJ2-1	TRBD1	TGTGCCAGCAGGGGACAGGGCCCTAGCAATGAGCAGTTCTTC	CASRGQGPSNEQFF
TRBV7-6	TRBJ2-2	NA	TGTGCCAGCAGCATACGAGGAGGGGCGGGGACCGGGGAGCTGTTTTTT	CASSIRGGAGTGELFF
TRBV7-2	TRBJ2-7	TRBD1	TGTGCCAGCAGCCGACAGGGGGGCTACGAGCAGTACTTC	CASSRQGGYEQYF
TRBV6-5	TRBJ1-2	TRBD1	TGTGCCAGCAGTCGGGACAGGGATAACTATGGCTACACCTTC	CASSRDRDNYGYTF
TRBV30	TRBJ2-3	NA	TGTGCCAGCCGGGACTCAATTTCAGATACGCAGTATTTT	CASRDSISDTQYF
TRBV6-6	TRBJ1-2	TRBD1	TGTGCCAGCAGTTTTGCGGGACAGGTCGACTATGGCTACACCTTC	CASSFAGQVDYGYTF
TRBV2	TRBJ2-7	NA	TGTGCCAGCAGGGGGACTCCTTACGAGCAGTACTTC	CASRGTPYEQYF
TRBV6-6	TRBJ1-3	TRBD1	TGTGCCAGCAGTTACCCCGGGACAGCCGGAAACACCATATATTTT	CASSYPGTAGNTIYF
TRBV13	TRBJ1-5	NA	TGTGCCAGCAGCAGTCGGGGGGGCAATCAGCCCCAGCATTTT	CASSSRGGNQPQHF
TRBV7-9	TRBJ2-1	TRBD2	TGTGCCAGCAGCTTGCGACTAGCCGGGGTTGATGAGCAGTTCTTC	CASSLRLAGVDEQFF
TRBV29-1	TRBJ1-1	TRBD1	TGCAGCGCCGCGGGGACAGGGAACACTGAAGCTTTCTTT	CSAAGTGNTEAFF
TRBV6-6	TRBJ2-5	TRBD1	TGTGCCAGCAAGCGTCAGGGGGATTTTTGGGAGACCCAGTACTTC	CASKRQGDFWETQYF